Listed here are 32 T cell receptor beta chains from one sample, sequenced in a study of cytomegalovirus exposure and HLA in healthy donors. With 60 Vbeta and 13 Jbeta primers, the PCR was carried out. TCRdb keeps only in-frame clones here, not all; method: immunoSEQ multiplex PCR. The sample carries tens of thousands of clones, 75% to 85% recorded once. What was sequenced was PBMCs. The receptors were sampled from a man between 65 and 79 years old in good health and CMV-seropositive.

V gene TRBV4-3 combines with J gene TRBJ1-4, with 9 bases that match TRBD1. Germline-derived CDR1 and CDR2 are LGHNA and YSLEER. CDR3 length equals 15 residues. Germline trimming cut 6 bases from V and 6 bases from J; bases unmatched to any gene: 8. CDR3 nucleotides: TGCGCCAGCAGAACAACCGGGACAGGGCATGAAAAACTGTTTTTT. It translates to CASRTTGTGHEKLFF.

The rearrangement joins TRBV5-1 to TRBJ2-7; D is uncertain. The CDR3 extends over 13 amino acids. Germline CDR1 and CDR2: SGHRS and YFSETQ. With 3 bases removed from V and 3 bases from J, the gap between germline ends came to 10 bases. The CDR3 DNA is TGCGCCAGCAGCTCTCAGAGGAACTACGAGCAGTACTTC. Its translation is CASSSQRNYEQYF.

CDR3 sequence reads: CASSEDRGLYNEQFF. CDR3 in DNA: TGTGCCAGCAGCGAGGACAGGGGGCTGTACAATGAGCAGTTCTTC. The chain is built from TRBV7-2 and TRBJ2-1, with 11 nucleotides matching TRBD1. Germline-derived CDR1 and CDR2 are SGHTA and FQGNSA. V lost 5 bases, J lost 4 bases, and 4 bases stayed unmatched. The CDR3 is 15 amino acids.

The chain joins TRBV28 to TRBJ2-7; 8 bases fit TRBD1. CDR1 and CDR2 (germline): MDHEN, SYDVKM. Unmatched junction bases numbered 5, after V lost 6 bases and J lost 1 base. The length of the CDR3 is 14 residues. CDR3 loop: CASRGTGASYEQYF. In DNA form, the CDR3 reads TGTGCCAGCAGGGGGACAGGCGCATCCTACGAGCAGTACTTC.

The chain has TRBV6-1 and TRBJ1-5; the match to TRBD1 covers 10 bases. With 6 bases clipped from V and 6 bases from J, the junction kept 8 bases outside the gene matches. The CDR3 is 15 amino acids. CDR1 and CDR2 from the germline V gene are MNHNS and SASEGT. CDR3 DNA: TGTGCCAGCAGCGATGGGACAGGGGTTGGTCAGCCCCAGCATTTT. This codes for CASSDGTGVGQPQHF.

This chain links TRBV11-2 with TRBJ2-7; unclear D gene. The V and J ends lost 0 bases and 0 bases respectively, with 9 bases between them. The CDR3 loop spans 15 amino acids. Germline V gives CDR1 SGHAT, CDR2 FQNNGV. As DNA, the CDR3 is TGTGCCAGCAGCTTAGATTGGGCTTACTCCTACGAGCAGTACTTC. It translates to CASSLDWAYSYEQYF.

This clone has only a few counts. The rearrangement links TRBV11-2 to TRBJ2-5; D might be TRBD1 (5 bases). The CDR3 runs 16 residues. The germline V gene has CDR1 SGHAT and CDR2 FQNNGV. V lost 0 bases to trimming and J lost 2 bases, with 13 bases between them. CDR3 region: CASSLDHSAGQETQYF. CDR3 nucleotide sequence: TGTGCCAGCAGCTTAGATCACTCGGCAGGGCAAGAGACCCAGTACTTC.

V and J are TRBV9 and TRBJ2-7, with a possible D match to TRBD1 (7 bases). Looked up from germline, CDR1 is SGDLS and CDR2 is YYNGEE. The ends were cut back, 4 bases at V and 1 base at J, with 18 bases in the middle. This CDR3 is built from 16 residues. The CDR3 DNA is TGTGCCAGCAGCCGGGGCGGGGACAGCCAATCCTACGAGCAGTACTTC. Protein: CASSRGGDSQSYEQYF.

This chain joins TRBV30 and TRBJ1-6, with TRBD1 matching 9 bases. The CDR3 contains 15 residues. Germline V gives CDR1 GTSNPN, CDR2 SVGIG (reference sequence). The trim removed 5 bases at V and 5 bases at J, leaving 7 bases unmatched. CDR3: CAWPRTGAHNSPLHF. The CDR3, as DNA: TGTGCCTGGCCCCGGACAGGGGCACATAATTCACCCCTCCACTTT.

For the CDR3, the DNA is TGTGCCAGCAGTTACTTGGGAGGGACGGGGAATTCACCCCTCCACTTT. This translates into CASSYLGGTGNSPLHF. The V and J genes are TRBV6-5 and TRBJ1-6; TRBD1 is a possible D gene (5 bases). Germline V gene data show CDR1 as MNHEY and CDR2 as SVGAGI. The CDR3 has 16 residues. V shed 1 base and J shed 7 bases, with 14 bases lying between them.

The chain links TRBV28 to TRBJ1-4; TRBD1 matches 8 bases. V trimming: 4 bases; J trimming: 7 bases; junction bases outside the gene matches: 8. Looked up from germline, CDR1 is MDHEN and CDR2 is SYDVKM. This CDR3 is 15 amino acids long. CDR3 bases: TGTGCCAGCAGTTCGACAGGGGCCCGCGGTGAAAAACTGTTTTTT. Its translation is CASSSTGARGEKLFF.

This clone came up a few times. This chain links TRBV7-2 with TRBJ2-1; D uncertain. This CDR3 is built from 15 residues. V gave up 1 base and J gave up 1 base, with 8 bases separating them. Germline-derived CDR1 and CDR2 are SGHTA and FQGNSA. CDR3 bases: TGTGCCAGCAGCTTAGGTGGCGGTTCCTACAATGAGCAGTTCTTC. It codes for CASSLGGGSYNEQFF.

V gene TRBV5-4 combines with J gene TRBJ2-3, with TRBD2 matching 10 bases. Germline CDR1 reads SGHNT; CDR2 reads YYREEE (reference sequence). Losses at the gene ends were 1 base for V and 3 bases for J; bases not matched to a gene: 5. This CDR3 is 16 amino acids long. The DNA of the CDR3 is TGTGCCAGCAGCTTGCCAGCGGGAGGGGGAACAGATACGCAGTATTTT. This codes for CASSLPAGGGTDTQYF.

This chain links TRBV11-2 with TRBJ2-7; the D gene is possibly TRBD2 (6 bases). The V end was cut by 5 bases, the J end by 2 bases, with 13 bases between. The CDR3 has 14 residues. Germline V gene lookup returns CDR1 SGHAT and CDR2 FQNNGV. CDR3 nucleotides: TGTGCCAGCAGCACCGGGACTCGAACCTACGAGCAGTACTTC. Translating gives CASSTGTRTYEQYF.

The V gene is TRBV7-9, the J gene TRBJ1-2; TRBD1 matches 9 bases. The CDR3 is 15 amino acids. J was trimmed by 8 bases and V by 5 bases; bases with no gene match: 12. CDR1 and CDR2 (germline): SEHNR, FQNEAQ (reference sequence). CDR3 bases: TGTGCCAGCAGCCCAAGCTTAAGGACAGGGGTCGGCTACACCTTC. This gives the protein CASSPSLRTGVGYTF.

This sequence joins TRBV6-4 and TRBJ1-1; the D is unclear. The length of the CDR3 is 13 residues. The germline CDR1 and CDR2 sequences are MRHNA and SNTAGT. V dropped 6 bases and J dropped 7 bases, with 15 bases sitting between them. CDR3 DNA: TGTGCCAGCAGGAGAACTCCCGGGGTTGAAGCTTTCTTT. Its protein product is CASRRTPGVEAFF.

V is TRBV5-1 and J is TRBJ2-7; TRBD2 matches at 13 bases. Looked up from germline, CDR1 is SGHRS and CDR2 is YFSETQ. The CDR3 sequence is 18 residues long. Trimming cost V 2 bases and J 0 bases; bases outside gene matches: 8. This CDR3 is CASSFGTSGVSSSYEQYF. CDR3 sequence (DNA): TGCGCCAGCAGCTTCGGGACTAGCGGGGTATCGAGCTCCTACGAGCAGTACTTC.

The V gene is TRBV7-7, the J gene TRBJ2-5, with 13 bases lining up with TRBD2. Germline assignment: CDR1 SSHAT and CDR2 FNYEAQ (reference sequence). The CDR3 contains 16 residues. V lost 5 bases and J lost 1; bases outside the gene matches: 4. CDR3 nucleotide sequence: TGTGCCAGCAGCCGGGGACTAGCGGGACCCCAAGAGACCCAGTACTTC. Its protein product is CASSRGLAGPQETQYF.

The chain is built from TRBV10-2 and TRBJ2-3, with 14 positions matching TRBD2. The CDR3 sequence is 14 residues long. In germline, CDR1 is WSHSY, CDR2 SAAADI. The V segment lost 8 bases and the J segment 7 bases; nucleotides outside the gene matches: 5. CDR3 sequence: CASATSGRAYTQYF. The DNA of the CDR3 is TGCGCCAGCGCGACTAGCGGGAGGGCGTATACGCAGTATTTT.

J is TRBJ2-7 and V is TRBV11-2, with 8 bases aligning to TRBD1. Germline V CDR1 and CDR2: SGHAT, FQNNGV. The CDR3 is made up of 13 amino acids. The ends lost 5 bases at V and 4 bases at J; junction bases unmatched: 4. CDR3 in amino acids: CASSLGDRYEQYF. CDR3 DNA: TGTGCCAGCAGCCTAGGGGACAGGTACGAGCAGTACTTC.

This clone was counted only a few times. The V and J genes are TRBV21-1 and TRBJ2-7; the table calls TRBD1, which could not be checked here. TRBV21-1 is a pseudogene. CDR3 length: 14 residues. The CDR3 reads CASSKGAGEGEQYF. The CDR3 bases are TGTGCCAGCAGCAAAGGGGCAGGGGAAGGCGAGCAGTACTTC.

Remarks on this clone: The same CDR3 can be traced to other DNA sequences in this sample. V usage is TRBV7-2 and J usage is TRBJ2-5; TRBD2 aligns across 10 bases. Germline V gene sequence: CDR1 SGHTA, CDR2 FQGNSA. V gave up 5 bases and J gave up 1 base; unmatched junction bases: 4. This CDR3 region has 15 residues. Here the CDR3 DNA reads TGTGCCAGCAGCCGATTAGCGGGGGGCCAAGAGACCCAGTACTTC. Translated, it gives CASSRLAGGQETQYF.

The V call is TRBV5-4, the J call TRBJ2-7; D might be TRBD1 (6 bases). Germline V gene lookup returns CDR1 SGHNT and CDR2 YYREEE (reference sequence). Deletions cut 3 bases from V and 2 bases from J, with 12 bases between. The CDR3 runs 14 residues. CDR3 coding DNA: TGTGCCAGCAGCTACCGGGACAAAGCCTACGAGCAGTACTTC. It yields the protein CASSYRDKAYEQYF.

The J gene is TRBJ2-3, the V gene TRBV5-4, with 16 bases lining up with TRBD2. The trim removed 4 bases at V and 11 bases at J, leaving 13 bases unmatched. This CDR3 comprises 17 residues. From germline, CDR1 is SGHNT and CDR2 YYREEE (reference sequence). CDR3 sequence reads: CASSVAGTSGRASRQYF. The DNA for the CDR3 is TGTGCCAGCAGCGTCGCCGGGACTAGCGGGAGGGCCTCAAGGCAGTATTTT.

V is TRBV7-2 and J is TRBJ2-7, with TRBD2 identical over 8 bases. Germline CDR1 reads SGHTA; CDR2 reads FQGNSA. The CDR3 contains 17 residues. V dropped 0 bases and J dropped 4; count of bases not matched to a gene: 11. The CDR3 DNA sequence: TGTGCCAGCAGCTTAGCGGCTGGGGCGGGGGGCGGTTACGAGCAGTACTTC. Protein sequence: CASSLAAGAGGGYEQYF.

V and J are TRBV15 and TRBJ1-5; 7 positions match TRBD1. The CDR3 runs to 14 residues. CDR1 is LNHNV and CDR2 is YYDKDF in the germline V gene (reference sequence). V lost 0 bases to trimming and J lost 7 bases; unmatched junction nucleotides: 3. As DNA, the CDR3 is TGTGCCACCAGCAGAGAAGACAGGGCCCAGCCCCAGCATTTT. This gives the protein CATSREDRAQPQHF.

The V and J genes are TRBV4-3 and TRBJ2-5; 13 bases align to TRBD2. The CDR3 length is 16 residues. Trimming took 1 base from V and 5 from J; bases not matched to a gene: 4. From germline, CDR1 is LGHNA and CDR2 YSLEER. The CDR3 loop is CASSQGLAGGGETQYF. For the CDR3, the DNA is TGCGCCAGCAGCCAAGGACTAGCGGGGGGAGGGGAGACCCAGTACTTC.

V usage is TRBV2 and J usage is TRBJ1-3; D gene uncertain. Trimming stripped 5 bases from V and 2 bases from J, with 10 bases between. Germline CDR1 and CDR2: SNHLY and FYNNEI. The CDR3 extends over 14 amino acids. The CDR3 here is CASSSPDAGNTIYF. The CDR3 DNA follows: TGTGCCAGCAGTTCCCCAGATGCTGGAAACACCATATATTTT.

The chain joins TRBV29-1 to TRBJ2-1; 7 nucleotides align to TRBD1. The V gene's germline CDR1 is SQVTM and CDR2 ANQGSEA. The CDR3 totals 14 residues. V was clipped by 4 bases and J by 5 bases; unmatched bases: 8. CDR3 coding DNA: TGCAGCGTTGTAAGACAGGGTAACAACAATGAGCAGTTCTTC. Its translation is CSVVRQGNNNEQFF.

This clone has only a few counts. The chain combines TRBV9 with TRBJ2-2, with 11 bases matching TRBD2. After removal of 0 bases from V and 4 bases from J, the junction contained 8 bases not matched to a gene. Germline lookup yields CDR1 SGDLS and CDR2 YYNGEE. The CDR3 is made up of 18 amino acids. The DNA of the CDR3 is TGTGCCAGCAGCGTAGGTCTAGCGGGAGGATACCTCACCGGGGAGCTGTTTTTT. It is translated as CASSVGLAGGYLTGELFF.

Comments on this clone: Germline and junction disagree at one end, which may indicate a read error. The chain is built from TRBV2 and TRBJ1-2, with TRBD1 matching 7 bases. This CDR3 contains 11 residues. The germline CDR1 and CDR2 sequences are SNHLY and FYNNEI. In DNA, the CDR3 is TGTGCCAGCAGTGAAGGGGGACAGTCCCGTTTC. Its translation: CASSEGGQSRF.

The chain has TRBV28 and TRBJ2-5; TRBD1 matches 10 bases. CDR1 and CDR2 from the germline V gene are MDHEN and SYDVKM. V shed 7 bases and J 4 bases; nucleotides not matched to a gene: 3. The CDR3 loop spans 13 amino acids. CDR3 DNA sequence: TGTGCCAGCACCCGACAGGGGGCAGAGACCCAGTACTTC. Amino acid sequence: CASTRQGAETQYF.